This T cell receptor beta chain was found in a study of cytomegalovirus exposure and HLA in healthy donors. Germline V CDR1 and CDR2: SGHRS, YFSETQ. V was pared by 0 bases and J by 4 bases, with 3 bases of the junction left unmatched. This CDR3 region has 15 residues. The PCR made use of 60 Vbeta and 13 Jbeta primers. The table came from immunoSEQ multiplex PCR; TCRdb's copy has only in-frame clones and leaves some out. The sample yields roughly 120,000 clones, about four fifths seen once. Material: PBMCs. This TCR derives from a human donor in good health. The chain joins TRBV5-1 to TRBJ2-1; TRBD1 matches 8 bases. CDR3 protein: CASSLGTGSYNEQFF. CDR3 sequence (DNA): TGCGCCAGCAGCTTGGGGACAGGGTCGTACAATGAGCAGTTCTTC.